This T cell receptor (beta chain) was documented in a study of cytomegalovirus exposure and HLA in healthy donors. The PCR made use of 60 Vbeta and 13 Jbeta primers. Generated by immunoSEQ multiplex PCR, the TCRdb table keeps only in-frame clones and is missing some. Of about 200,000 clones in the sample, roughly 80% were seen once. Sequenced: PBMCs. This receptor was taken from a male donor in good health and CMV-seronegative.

The CDR3 reads CASSSQGTLYNEQFF. CDR3 bases: TGTGCCAGCAGCTCACAGGGGACATTGTACAATGAGCAGTTCTTC. The rearrangement joins TRBV7-3 to TRBJ2-1; 7 bases are shared with TRBD1. The CDR3 has 15 residues. Trimming took 4 bases from V and 4 from J; bases not matched to a gene: 7. Per germline, CDR1 SGHTA and CDR2 FQGTGA.